Presented here are 16 T cell receptor beta chains from one specimen sequenced in a study of tumor-infiltrating lymphocytes in primary liver carcinoma. Co-extraction of both nucleic acids (RNA and DNA) used roughly 18-32 mg of unsorted bulk tissue. Total RNA amounting to around 540 ng was the source from which TCR beta cDNA was made with a constant-region primer. Each TCR beta library was derived from three nested multiplex PCR rounds that employed slightly modified ARM-PCR. For 10 cycles apiece, the opening two PCR rounds ran with TRBV1-TRBV30 forward primers and a C-beta reverse primer. TCRdb independently ran MiXCR on the multiplex PCR reads; one entry per CDR3 protein. The sample includes around 50,000 distinct CDR3 sequences, about 80% seen only once; the top ten take about a quarter. Material: liver tumor tissue from sampling region 3. Regarding subset: tumor region T3, left-lateral pole. Receptors originate from a man aged 40-55 years with primary liver carcinoma and hepatitis B virus infection.

This clonotype was seen once. CDR3 in amino acids: CASSLEGLEAFF. In nucleotides, the CDR3 is TGCGCCAGCAGCTTGGAGGGCCTAGAAGCTTTCTTT. The V and J genes are TRBV5-1 and TRBJ1-1; D unclear. This CDR3 spans 12 amino acids. With 0 bases removed from V and 8 bases from J, the gap between germline ends came to 8 bases. Germline V gene sequence: CDR1 SGHRS, CDR2 YFSETQ.

Concerning this clonotype: A junction end diverges from the germline sequence, so it may reflect a read error. The chain is built from TRBV4-1 and TRBJ2-2; D assignment may be TRBD1 or TRBD2 (5 bases each). CDR3 length equals 16 residues. Germline CDR1 MGHRA, CDR2 YSYEKL. The CDR3 nucleotides are TGCGCCAGCAGTCAAGTCGCGGCAGGGACCACCAGGGAGCTGTTTTTT. Residues: CASSQVAAGTTRELFF.

With respect to this clonotype: Mismatch with germline at one junction end may stem from a read error. The chain recombines TRBV11-2 with TRBJ2-3; 7 nucleotides align to TRBD2. The CDR3 totals 16 residues. Per the germline V gene, CDR1 is SGHAT and CDR2 is FQNNGV. CDR3 amino acids: CASSPPASGNTDMQYF. The DNA of the CDR3 is TGTGCCAGCAGCCCCCCGGCTAGCGGCAACACAGATATGCAGTATTTC. The whole variable domain, remainder taken from reference TRBV11-2 and TRBJ2-3, is EAGVAQSPRYKIIEKRQSVAFWCNPISGHATLYWYQQILGQGPKLLIQFQNNGVVDDSQLPKDRFSAERLKGVDSTLKIQPAKLEDSAVYLCASSPPASGNTDMQYFGPGTRLTVL.

With respect to this clonotype: Germline and junction disagree at one end, which may indicate a read error. V is TRBV11-2 and J is TRBJ2-5; 8 nucleotides agree with TRBD2. The CDR3 spans 13 residues. Looked up from germline, CDR1 is SGHAT and CDR2 is FQNNGV. CDR3 bases: TGCGACACCGGGGGGGGGGACCAAGAGACCCAGTACTTC. Its translation: CDTGGGDQETQYF.

Ten or more counts support this clonotype. This chain uses TRBV6-1 with TRBJ2-3; D unresolved. Germline CDR1 MNHNS, CDR2 SASEGT. V shed 4 bases and J shed 2 bases, with 7 bases lying between them. CDR3 length equals 13 residues. CDR3: CASSGLSTDTQYF. In DNA, the CDR3 is TGTGCCAGCAGTGGTCTCTCCACAGATACGCAGTATTTT.

The chain carries TRBV29-1 and TRBJ2-1; D possibly corresponds to TRBD1 (6 bases). With 2 bases removed from V and 16 bases from J, the gap between germline ends came to 30 bases. In germline, CDR1 is SQVTM, CDR2 ANQGSEA. This CDR3 is 16 amino acids long. CDR3: CSVECDRIRSYNGQFF. CDR3 coding DNA: TGCAGCGTTGAATGCGACAGGATTAGATCTTACAATGGGCAATTCTTC.

The CDR3 is CASSPSLAGTKTQYF. The DNA for the CDR3 is TGTGCCAGCAGCCCGAGTCTAGCGGGAACAAAGACCCAGTACTTC. The J gene is TRBJ2-5, the V gene TRBV7-9; 9 bases line up with TRBD2. Germline CDR1 reads SEHNR; CDR2 reads FQNEAQ (reference sequence). Losses at the gene ends were 5 bases for V and 6 bases for J; bases not matched to a gene: 10. This CDR3 is 15 amino acids long.

As regards this clonotype: Since no conserved phenylalanine or tryptophan closes the CDR3, a read error is the likely cause. The chain links TRBV30 to TRBJ1-6; D remains ambiguous. This CDR3 is built from 14 residues. Germline CDR1 and CDR2: GTSNPN and SVGIG (reference sequence). This CDR3 is CGWSRDQENSPLHL. For the CDR3, the DNA is TGTGGCTGGTCCCGTGACCAAGAAAATTCACCCCTCCACCTT.

This rearrangement joins TRBV29-1 to TRBJ1-4; weak D call: TRBD1 (5 bases). The CDR3 spans 11 residues. Germline values: CDR1 SQVTM, CDR2 ANQGSEA. V was pared by 4 bases and J by 12 bases, with 12 bases between. The DNA for the CDR3 is TGCAGCGTTGCACGGGGGGATGAACTGTTTTTT. It encodes CSVARGDELFF. Full variable domain (rest looked up from reference TRBV29-1 and TRBJ1-4): SAVISQKPSRDICQRGTSLTIQCQVDSQVTMMFWYRQQPGQSLTLIATANQGSEATYESGFVIDKFPISRPNLTFSTLTVSNMSPEDSSIYLCSVARGDELFFGSGTQLSVL.

About this clonotype itself: The junction differs from germline at one of its ends, possibly a read error. The chain has TRBV5-6 and TRBJ2-7; 7 bases are a match to TRBD1. The length of the CDR3 is 14 residues. The germline V gene encodes CDR1 SGHDT and CDR2 YYEEEE. The CDR3 sequence is CAITRTGQPYEQYF. CDR3 nucleotides: TGTGCCATCACCCGGACAGGTCAACCCTACGAGCAGTATTTC. The full variable domain, with the rest looked up from reference TRBV5-6 and TRBJ2-7, is DAGVTQSPTHLIKTRGQQVTLRCSPKSGHDTVSWYQQALGQGPQFIFQYYEEEERQRGNFPDRFSGHQFPNYSSELNVNALLLGDSALYLCAITRTGQPYEQYFGPGTRLTVT.

Remarks on this clonotype: Because the CDR3 is missing its conserved closing phenylalanine or tryptophan, this is likely a read error. The V and J genes are TRBV10-3 and TRBJ2-7, with TRBD2 identical over 8 bases. Germline CDR1 ENHRY, CDR2 SYGVKD. The ends lost 9 bases at V and 5 bases at J; junction bases unmatched: 12. The CDR3 is 14 residues long. CDR3 protein: CAMSTSVGLDEQYL. The CDR3 region has the DNA TGTGCCATGTCGACTAGCGTGGGCCTGGACGAGCAGTACTTA.

V gene TRBV12-3 or TRBV12-4 combines with J gene TRBJ2-7; a possible D gene is TRBD1 (5 bases). The CDR3 extends over 15 amino acids. V lost 5 bases to trimming and J lost 5 bases, with 19 bases between them. CDR3 in amino acids: CASSVPIRGSNEQYF. The CDR3 DNA reads as TGTGCCAGCAGTGTCCCTATTAGGGGATCCAACGAGCAGTACTTC.

On this clonotype itself: The junction does not match germline at one end; this may be a read error. V gene TRBV6-6 combines with J gene TRBJ2-2; D possibly corresponds to TRBD1 (6 bases). CDR3 length: 14 residues. CDR1 is MNHNY, CDR2 SVGAGI, per germline (reference sequence). The CDR3 region is CASNRARDTGELFF. CDR3 coding DNA: TGTGCCAGCAACCGAGCCCGGGACACCGGAGAGCTGTTTTTT.

As for this clonotype: Sequence at one end of the junction differs from germline and may be a read error. This chain joins TRBV6-1 and TRBJ2-2; D call uncertain. CDR1 and CDR2 (germline): MNHNS, SASEGT. This CDR3 contains 14 residues. This CDR3 reads CTSSDLDLTGELFF. CDR3 sequence (DNA): TGTACCAGCAGTGATCTTGACCTCACCGGGGAGCTGTTTTTT.

Comments on this clonotype: A much larger clone sits a single nucleotide away, making a read error possible. Since no conserved phenylalanine or tryptophan closes the CDR3, a read error is the likely cause. This chain connects TRBV29-1 to TRBJ2-1; tentatively, D is TRBD1 (5 bases). With 0 bases removed from V and 3 bases from J, the gap between germline ends came to 9 bases. This CDR3 region has 14 residues. Per germline, CDR1 SQVTM and CDR2 ANQGSEA. The CDR3 region is CSVEDRVNYNEQFL. DNA of the CDR3: TGCAGCGTTGAAGACAGGGTTAACTACAATGAGCAGTTCCTC.

About this clonotype itself: One end of the junction is discordant with germline, which a read error may explain. The chain links TRBV5-6 to TRBJ2-5; D is undetermined. The germline V gene encodes CDR1 SGHDT and CDR2 YYEEEE. This CDR3 spans 13 amino acids. Here the CDR3 reads CAGSSTSQEIQYF. The CDR3 nucleotides read TGTGCCGGCAGCTCGACGTCACAAGAGATCCAGTACTTC.